Listed below are T cell receptor beta chains from one sample, sequenced in a study of T-cell memory formation after mild COVID-19. One entry per CDR3 protein, called by TCRdb with MiXCR from the 5' RACE reads. The table includes 250,000 to 300,000 distinct CDR3 sequences, 15% detected once. The sample consisted of PBMCs or a T cell subset sorted from them (not recorded which). These receptors were collected from a young man who had mild COVID-19 (a few samples of this study predate the infection). Cell type and time point are not known. Each CDR3 is given with its conserved first and last residue. A D gene is named only where the DNA matches it firmly. Size is stated for part of the rows, as once, few or many counts, or as a class when the clone is expanded.

clone_size	v_call	j_call	d_call	cdr3_aa	cdr3_nt
NA	TRBV7-6	TRBJ2-7	TRBD2	CASSLDGLARGEQYF	TGTGCCAGCAGCTTAGACGGACTAGCGAGAGGCGAGCAGTACTTC
few	TRBV20-1	TRBJ1-2	NA	CSARDRGGDDTF	TGCAGTGCTAGAGATAGGGGGGGGGACGACACCTTC
few	TRBV11-2	TRBJ1-6	TRBD1	CASSWDRANSPLHF	TGTGCCAGCAGCTGGGACAGGGCTAATTCACCCCTCCACTTT
many	TRBV7-3	TRBJ2-3	NA	CASSPRDGTDTQYF	TGTGCCAGCAGCCCAAGGGACGGCACAGATACGCAGTATTTT
few	TRBV4-3	TRBJ1-6	TRBD1	CASSQGQGATLSPLHF	TGCGCCAGCAGCCAGGGACAGGGGGCAACGTTGTCACCCCTCCACTTT
NA	TRBV28	TRBJ2-1	TRBD1	CASSFHPGQGHNEQFF	TGTGCCAGCAGTTTTCACCCGGGACAGGGTCACAATGAGCAGTTCTTC
few	TRBV4-3	TRBJ2-5	NA	CASSQGHETQYF	TGCGCCAGCAGCCAAGGTCACGAGACCCAGTACTTC
few	TRBV29-1	TRBJ1-1	TRBD1	CSVEVRDRGTEAFF	TGCAGCGTTGAAGTCCGGGACAGGGGAACTGAAGCTTTCTTT
NA	TRBV4-2	TRBJ2-2	NA	CASSQPGLSTGELFF	TGTGCCAGCAGCCAACCCGGACTATCGACCGGGGAGCTGTTTTTT
NA	TRBV6-1	TRBJ1-4	NA	CASRNATNEKLFF	TGTGCCAGCCGAAATGCAACTAATGAAAAACTGTTTTTT
few	TRBV12-3/TRBV12-4	TRBJ1-1	NA	CASSTGLDTEAFF	TGTGCCAGCAGTACAGGGTTGGACACTGAAGCTTTCTTT
NA	TRBV4-1	TRBJ2-3	NA	CASSQEERDGTQYF	TGCGCCAGCAGCCAAGAAGAAAGGGACGGTACGCAGTATTTT
few	TRBV7-6	TRBJ2-2	NA	CASGTGELFF	TGTGCCAGCGGCACCGGGGAGCTGTTTTTT
many	TRBV10-3	TRBJ2-3	TRBD1	CAISSGTVPTDTQYF	TGTGCCATCAGCTCCGGGACAGTGCCAACAGATACGCAGTATTTT
NA	TRBV7-9	TRBJ2-7	TRBD1	CASSVGQGPSYEQYF	TGTGCCAGCAGCGTGGGACAGGGACCCTCCTACGAGCAGTACTTC
NA	TRBV5-1	TRBJ1-2	TRBD1	CASASGQHYGYTF	TGCGCCAGCGCCTCGGGACAGCATTATGGCTACACCTTC
many	TRBV10-2	TRBJ2-4	NA	CASSKSLIGLAKNIQYF	TGCGCCAGCAGTAAGAGCCTCATAGGACTAGCCAAAAACATTCAGTACTTC
few	TRBV6-5	TRBJ1-2	TRBD1	CASRFYPTGTYGYTF	TGTGCCAGCAGATTCTACCCGACAGGGACCTATGGCTACACCTTC
few	TRBV10-3	TRBJ2-5	NA	CAIREQETQYF	TGTGCCATCAGGGAACAAGAGACCCAGTACTTC
few	TRBV19	TRBJ1-5	NA	CASCQTGYSNQPQHF	TGTGCCAGCTGTCAGACAGGCTATAGCAATCAGCCCCAGCATTTT
NA	TRBV4-3	TRBJ2-7	NA	CASSHEGATYEQYF	TGCGCCAGCAGCCATGAAGGGGCGACCTACGAGCAGTACTTC
once	TRBV4-1	TRBJ1-5	TRBD1	CASSQVAGQGAQPQHF	TGCGCCAGCAGCCAAGTTGCGGGACAGGGCGCTCAGCCCCAGCATTTT
many	TRBV5-1	TRBJ2-6	NA	CASSLYLTGGSGANVLTF	TGCGCCAGCAGCTTGTATCTGACAGGAGGCTCTGGGGCCAACGTCCTGACTTTC
few	TRBV20-1	TRBJ2-6	TRBD1	CSARDRGVGANVLTF	TGCAGTGCTCGGGACAGGGGGGTTGGGGCCAACGTCCTGACTTTC
NA	TRBV25-1	TRBJ2-3	TRBD2	CASSELRGGTDTQYF	TGTGCCAGCAGTGAACTTCGGGGGGGGACAGATACGCAGTATTTT
NA	TRBV15	TRBJ1-1	NA	CATSNMNTEAFF	TGTGCCACCAGCAATATGAACACTGAAGCTTTCTTT
many	TRBV7-9	TRBJ1-5	NA	CASSSGDSNQPQHF	TGTGCCAGCAGCTCTGGGGATAGCAATCAGCCCCAGCATTTT
few	TRBV7-3	TRBJ2-1	NA	CASSLGILRDEQFF	TGTGCCAGCAGCTTGGGGATTTTGCGCGATGAGCAGTTCTTC
few	TRBV2	TRBJ1-5	NA	CASTRGSNQPQHF	TGTGCCAGCACTCGCGGGAGCAATCAGCCCCAGCATTTT
few	TRBV4-3	TRBJ1-6	NA	CASSQDLLGWEPLHF	TGCGCCAGCAGCCAAGACCTGTTAGGGTGGGAACCCCTCCACTTT
NA	TRBV3-1	TRBJ1-1	NA	CASSQGWGTEAFF	TGTGCCAGCAGCCAAGGGTGGGGGACTGAAGCTTTCTTT
NA	TRBV3-1	TRBJ2-3	TRBD2	CASSQDPGGARNTQYF	TGTGCCAGCAGCCAAGATCCCGGGGGGGCCCGCAATACGCAGTATTTT
few	TRBV9	TRBJ1-1	TRBD1	CASSAGQGRGFF	TGTGCCAGCAGCGCGGGACAGGGCCGGGGTTTCTTT
few	TRBV19	TRBJ1-4	NA	CASSTSGTMNEKLFF	TGTGCCAGTAGTACATCCGGGACCATGAATGAAAAACTGTTTTTT
NA	TRBV7-3	TRBJ2-3	TRBD1	CASSDRGLTDTQYF	TGTGCCAGCAGCGACAGGGGCCTCACAGATACGCAGTATTTT
many	TRBV7-9	TRBJ2-2	NA	CASSLTSSVTGELFF	TGTGCCAGCAGCCTGACTAGTTCGGTCACCGGGGAGCTGTTTTTT
NA	TRBV20-1	TRBJ1-4	TRBD1	CSAPGTGIPPTNEKLFF	TGCAGTGCGCCCGGGACAGGAATCCCCCCAACTAATGAAAAACTGTTTTTT
NA	TRBV5-1	TRBJ2-4	TRBD1	CASSDQGANIQYF	TGCGCCAGCAGCGATCAGGGGGCGAACATTCAGTACTTC
few	TRBV12-3/TRBV12-4	TRBJ2-2	TRBD2	CASRRLAGTLGELFF	TGTGCCAGCAGGCGACTAGCGGGGACTCTGGGGGAGCTGTTTTTT
NA	TRBV27	TRBJ2-1	TRBD2	CASTPPGTSLYNEQFF	TGTGCCAGCACACCCCCCGGGACTAGCCTTTACAATGAGCAGTTCTTC